In its sample, the clone carrying this TCR beta chain was seen a few times. Its antigen is as yet unknown. V gave up 5 bases and J gave up 6 bases, with 21 bases separating them. Per germline, CDR1 SEHNR and CDR2 FQNEAQ (reference sequence). The CDR3 runs to 16 residues. The sample is drawn from a study of T cell responses to AZD1222 COVID-19 vaccine. Regarding the study as a whole: White British donors predominated, females outnumbered males, and clonal diversity was possibly underestimated. Nearly half of spike-specific TCRs reportedly target unmutated variant regions. Dominant CD4 TCR responses targeted spike regions 160-218 and 743-854.

This table comes from immunoSEQ multiplex PCR, and its TCRdb copy is limited to in-frame clones, with some not included. In the table there are over 100,000 clones, about 89% of which are singletons. The chain links TRBV7-9 to TRBJ2-3; D may be TRBD2 (5 bases). The clonotype was recovered from an adult who received the MenACWY meningococcal vaccine as a control. Here the sequenced sample was peripheral blood, taken 28 days after the second dose of the MenACWY control vaccine. The CDR3 nucleotides read TGTGCCAGCAGCGCCGTGACCTCGGGGTTTCAGGATACGCAGTATTTT. Its protein product is CASSAVTSGFQDTQYF.